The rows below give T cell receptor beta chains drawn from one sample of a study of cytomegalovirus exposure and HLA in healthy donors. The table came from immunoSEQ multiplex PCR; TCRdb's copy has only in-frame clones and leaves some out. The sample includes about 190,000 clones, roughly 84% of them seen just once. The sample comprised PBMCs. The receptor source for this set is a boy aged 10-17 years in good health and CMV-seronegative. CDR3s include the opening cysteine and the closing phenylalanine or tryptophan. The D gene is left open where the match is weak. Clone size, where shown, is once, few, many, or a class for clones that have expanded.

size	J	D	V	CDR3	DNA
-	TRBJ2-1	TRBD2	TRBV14	CASSRLAGNNEQFF	TGTGCCAGCAGCCGTCTAGCGGGTAACAATGAGCAGTTCTTC
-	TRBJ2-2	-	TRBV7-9	CASSIPQSWELFF	TGTGCCAGCAGCATCCCCCAGTCCTGGGAGCTGTTTTTT
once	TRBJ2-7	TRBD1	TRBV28	CASSPSRQGAYEQYF	TGTGCCAGCAGTCCTAGCCGGCAGGGGGCCTACGAGCAGTACTTC
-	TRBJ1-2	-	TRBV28	CASWAGDYGYTF	TGTGCCAGTTGGGCGGGGGACTATGGCTACACCTTC
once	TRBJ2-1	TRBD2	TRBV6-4	CASSLTSGGIDEQFF	TGTGCCAGCAGTCTGACTAGCGGGGGTATCGATGAGCAGTTCTTC
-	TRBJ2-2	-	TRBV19	CASRRQTDTGELFF	TGTGCCAGTCGGCGCCAGACTGACACCGGGGAGCTGTTTTTT
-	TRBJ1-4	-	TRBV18	CASSRGGREKLFF	TGTGCCAGCTCCCGGGGGGGAAGAGAAAAACTGTTTTTT
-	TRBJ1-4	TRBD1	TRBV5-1	CASRGQGANEKLFF	TGCGCCAGCAGAGGACAGGGAGCGAACGAAAAACTGTTTTTT
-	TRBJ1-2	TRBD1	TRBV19	CASSIDSSPDRGPHYGYTF	TGTGCCAGTAGTATAGATTCAAGCCCGGACAGGGGGCCCCACTATGGCTACACCTTC
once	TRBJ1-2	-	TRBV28	CASSLSQGGGYTF	TGTGCCAGCAGTTTAAGCCAGGGAGGTGGCTACACCTTC
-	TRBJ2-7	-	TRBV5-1	CASSFILGQEQPYEQYF	TGCGCCAGCAGCTTTATTTTGGGTCAGGAACAGCCCTACGAGCAGTACTTC
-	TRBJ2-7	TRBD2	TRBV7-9	CSSSPTSGGYEQYF	TGTTCCAGCAGCCCGACTAGCGGGGGGTACGAGCAGTACTTC
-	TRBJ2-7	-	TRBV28	CASSLAGRNTYF	TGTGCCAGCAGTTTGGCGGGACGAAACACTTACTTC
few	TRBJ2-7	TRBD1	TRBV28	CASKGQGYEQYF	TGTGCCAGCAAAGGACAGGGCTACGAGCAGTACTTC
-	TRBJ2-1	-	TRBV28	CASSHDSSAINEQFF	TGTGCCAGCAGCCACGACAGCAGCGCGATCAATGAGCAGTTCTTC
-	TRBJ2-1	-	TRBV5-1	CASSYSYNEQFF	TGCGCCAGCAGCTACAGCTACAATGAGCAGTTCTTC
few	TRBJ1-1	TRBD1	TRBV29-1	CSVGQGATEAFF	TGCAGCGTGGGACAGGGGGCCACTGAAGCTTTCTTT
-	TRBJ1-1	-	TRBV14	CASSQAGGVTEAFF	TGTGCCAGCAGCCAAGCCGGAGGGGTAACTGAAGCTTTCTTT
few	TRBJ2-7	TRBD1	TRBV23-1	CASRPRNRGPDVYEQYF	TGCGCCAGCAGACCCAGAAACAGGGGTCCCGACGTCTACGAGCAGTACTTC
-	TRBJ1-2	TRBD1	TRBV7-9	CASSLAQGGHTF	TGTGCCAGCAGCTTAGCGCAGGGGGGACACACCTTC
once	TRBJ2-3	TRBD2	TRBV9	CASSVAVGGPTDTQYF	TGTGCCAGCAGCGTAGCTGTGGGAGGGCCAACAGATACGCAGTATTTT
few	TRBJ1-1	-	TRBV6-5	CASFMNTEAFF	TGTGCCAGCTTCATGAACACTGAAGCTTTCTTT
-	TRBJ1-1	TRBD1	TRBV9	CASSVTGANTEAFF	TGTGCCAGCAGCGTCACAGGGGCTAACACTGAAGCTTTCTTT
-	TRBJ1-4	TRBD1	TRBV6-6	CASRNRGANEKLFF	TGTGCCAGCAGGAACAGGGGCGCTAATGAAAAACTGTTTTTT
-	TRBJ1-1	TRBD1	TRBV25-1	CASSAIPGTASEAFF	TGTGCCAGCAGTGCCATACCCGGGACAGCCAGTGAAGCTTTCTTT
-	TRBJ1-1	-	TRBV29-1	CSVLAPLRTEAFF	TGCAGTGTCCTAGCCCCTTTGAGGACTGAAGCTTTCTTT